Detailed here is one T cell receptor (beta chain). V trimming: 3 bases; J trimming: 4 bases; junction bases outside the gene matches: 10. This CDR3 is 16 amino acids long. The V gene's germline CDR1 is LNHDA and CDR2 SQIVND (reference sequence). Libraries were prepared by immunoSEQ multiplex PCR; TCRdb keeps only in-frame clonotypes and omits some of them. The data show about 240,000 clones, about 73% seen once. The data originate from a study of blood T cell repertoires in COVID-19. Overall study: From the United States, Italy and Spain came samples of acute and convalescent COVID-19.

The chain employs TRBV19 and TRBJ1-1; 8 nucleotides match TRBD1. The source material was peripheral blood. The sequence was obtained from a woman over 75 with acute or convalescent COVID-19. The DNA of the CDR3 is TGTGCCAGTAGTATCCCGAGACAGGGGATGCGCACTGAAGCTTTCTTT. Protein: CASSIPRQGMRTEAFF.